Below are 5 T cell receptor beta chains sequenced from a single sample in a study of T cell responses to AZD1222 COVID-19 vaccine. Generated by immunoSEQ multiplex PCR, the TCRdb table keeps only in-frame clones and is missing some. This table holds tens of thousands of clones, around four fifths found once. The source was peripheral blood, collected on day 0 of AZD1222 vaccination. These TCRs come from an adult in good health.

The J gene is TRBJ1-6, the V gene TRBV6-1, with 7 bases matching TRBD1. The CDR3 has 16 amino acids. Trimming at V came to 2 bases and at J to 0 bases, leaving 1 base not matched to a gene. Germline values: CDR1 MNHNS, CDR2 SASEGT. CDR3 coding DNA: TGTGCCAGCAGTGAAAACAGGGGCTCCTATAATTCACCCCTCCACTTT. Protein: CASSENRGSYNSPLHF.

The chain couples TRBV5-1 to TRBJ1-3, with TRBD1 matching 9 bases. The CDR3 has 18 residues. Trimming at V came to 4 bases and at J to 2 bases, leaving 13 bases not matched to a gene. CDR1 and CDR2 (germline): SGHRS, YFSETQ. In nucleotides, the CDR3 is TGCGCCAGCAGCAGAGATGGGACAGGGCCTCTCCCTGGAAACACCATATATTTT. This translates into CASSRDGTGPLPGNTIYF.

The genes are TRBV11-2 and TRBJ2-7; 12 nucleotides agree with TRBD2. V lost 5 bases, J lost 5 bases, and 7 bases stayed unmatched. Germline-derived CDR1 and CDR2 are SGHAT and FQNNGV. This CDR3 is 15 amino acids long. CDR3 in DNA: TGTGCCAGCAGCCCCCCTAGCGGGGGGGCCCACGAGCAGTACTTC. It codes for CASSPPSGGAHEQYF.

The chain recombines TRBV19 with TRBJ1-3; 8 bases line up with TRBD1. Germline CDR1 reads LNHDA; CDR2 reads SQIVND (reference sequence). The junction had 6 bases not matched to a gene; V was cut back by 8 bases and J by 3 bases. This CDR3 has 14 amino acids. In nucleotides, the CDR3 is TGTGCCAGTGCCGGGACAGGCTTTGGAAACACCATATATTTT. Translated, it gives CASAGTGFGNTIYF.

The chain uses TRBV3-1 (or the pseudogene TRBV3-2) and TRBJ2-1; maybe TRBD1 (6 bases). This CDR3 is 14 amino acids long. The V and J ends lost 2 bases and 8 bases respectively, with 13 bases between them. CDR1 and CDR2 from the germline V gene are LGHDT and YNNKEL (reference sequence). In DNA form, the CDR3 reads TGTGCCAGCAGCCAACTCTCTAGGGGGTATGAGCAGTTCTTC. This sequence encodes CASSQLSRGYEQFF.